This T cell receptor beta chain was documented in a study of T-cell reconstitution after alpha-beta-depleted transplantation in children. This clonotype was seen only a few times. Construction of the TCRbeta library involved unique molecular identifiers. TCRdb called the PCR reads again in MiXCR, with one record for every CDR3 protein. The sample has 60,000 to 80,000 distinct CDR3 sequences, more than 5.5% seen once; the top ten hold 2% to 3%. Trimming took off 4 bases at V and 0 bases at J, with 12 bases between the two ends. The CDR3 is 15 residues long. CDR1 is SGHRS, CDR2 YFSETQ, per germline. The rearrangement uses TRBV5-1 and TRBJ2-3; D is undetermined. The sequence came from a human donor who donated a stem cell graft to a child with acute lymphoblastic leukemia. The specimen was PBMCs from the stem cell graft donor, collected from the stem cell graft. The DNA for the CDR3 is TGCGCCAGCAGCCGTTCAGGTTCTAGCACAGATACGCAGTATTTT. Translation: CASSRSGSSTDTQYF.